Listed below are T cell receptor beta chains from one sample, sequenced in a study of shared clonotypes between healthy human individuals. Measured with immunoSEQ multiplex PCR; TCRdb has only the in-frame clones, and not every one. The data contain about 1 million clones, roughly 70% of them singletons. Specimen: memory CD4+ T cells sorted from blood. These receptors were obtained from a man between 18 and 29 years old in good health. CDR3s include the opening cysteine and the closing phenylalanine or tryptophan. The D gene is left open where the match is weak. Size tells how often a clone was seen (once, few, many) or the class of an expanded clone, and some rows leave it out.

DNA: TGTGCCAGCAGCTTAGTGATGTCGGGGGCGCAGGGCTACACCTTC
CDR3: CASSLVMSGAQGYTF
J: TRBJ1-2
D: .
size: .
V: TRBV7-8

DNA: TGTGCCAGCTCACCACTGAGGGATGAGCAGTTCTTC
CDR3: CASSPLRDEQFF
J: TRBJ2-1
D: .
size: once
V: TRBV18

DNA: TGCACCAGCAGCCATCCGGTTCGCGGGGAGAACACTGAAGCTTTCTTT
CDR3: CTSSHPVRGENTEAFF
J: TRBJ1-1
D: .
size: .
V: TRBV1

DNA: TGTGCCAGCAGTGACGTGTATGGCTACACCTTC
CDR3: CASSDVYGYTF
J: TRBJ1-2
D: .
size: few
V: TRBV6-1

DNA: TGTGCCAGCAGCGGTCAGGAGCGGGGAGAGACCCAGTACTTC
CDR3: CASSGQERGETQYF
J: TRBJ2-5
D: TRBD2
size: once
V: TRBV5-4

DNA: TGTGCCAGTGGTGCGGGACAACTAAGCACAGATACGCAGTATTTT
CDR3: CASGAGQLSTDTQYF
J: TRBJ2-3
D: .
size: .
V: TRBV19

DNA: TGTGCCAGCAGCCCCTACAGCACAGGAGGCACTGAAGCTTTCTTT
CDR3: CASSPYSTGGTEAFF
J: TRBJ1-1
D: .
size: .
V: TRBV11-2

DNA: TGTGCCAGCTTACGGAACACTGAAGCTTTCTTT
CDR3: CASLRNTEAFF
J: TRBJ1-1
D: .
size: few
V: TRBV2

DNA: TGTGCCAGCAGCAAGGGGATTAGCGGGGGGGGCACAGATACGCAGTATTTT
CDR3: CASSKGISGGGTDTQYF
J: TRBJ2-3
D: TRBD2
size: few
V: TRBV11-2

DNA: TGTGCCAGTAGTATGGGGGGGCAGCAAGAGACCCAGTACTTC
CDR3: CASSMGGQQETQYF
J: TRBJ2-5
D: .
size: .
V: TRBV19

DNA: TGTGCCTGGAGCCTGACAGGGGTGAACACTGAAGCTTTCTTT
CDR3: CAWSLTGVNTEAFF
J: TRBJ1-1
D: TRBD1
size: few
V: TRBV30

DNA: TGTGCCAGCAGCGTAGAACCGACTGCAACTAATGAAAAACTGTTTTTT
CDR3: CASSVEPTATNEKLFF
J: TRBJ1-4
D: .
size: .
V: TRBV9

DNA: TGTGCCATCAGTCCGATGAACACTGAAGCTTTCTTT
CDR3: CAISPMNTEAFF
J: TRBJ1-1
D: .
size: few
V: TRBV10-3

DNA: TGTGCCAGCAGCGACGACAGGGACCAAGAGACCCAGTACTTC
CDR3: CASSDDRDQETQYF
J: TRBJ2-5
D: TRBD1
size: .
V: TRBV25-1

DNA: TGCAGCACCGTTCGGGCGGCCAATGAGCAGTTCTTC
CDR3: CSTVRAANEQFF
J: TRBJ2-1
D: .
size: .
V: TRBV29-1

DNA: TGTGCCAGCAGTGGAACCAGGCGTCAGTATAATTCACCCCTCCACTTT
CDR3: CASSGTRRQYNSPLHF
J: TRBJ1-6
D: .
size: .
V: TRBV6-1

DNA: TGTGCCACCCGCACCGGGACAGGATATGGCTACACCTTC
CDR3: CATRTGTGYGYTF
J: TRBJ1-2
D: TRBD1
size: few
V: TRBV15

DNA: TGTGCCAGCAGCCCCGGGGGGGTGGGAACAGATACGCAGTATTTT
CDR3: CASSPGGVGTDTQYF
J: TRBJ2-3
D: TRBD2
size: once
V: TRBV7-3

DNA: TGTGCCACCAGCAGAGAGGGAAGGACTAGCGGGGGTTCCTACGAGCAGTACTTC
CDR3: CATSREGRTSGGSYEQYF
J: TRBJ2-7
D: TRBD2
size: .
V: TRBV15

DNA: TGTGCCAGCAGCTTAGTGCTGAACACTGAAGCTTTCTTT
CDR3: CASSLVLNTEAFF
J: TRBJ1-1
D: .
size: .
V: TRBV7-2

DNA: TGTGCCATCAGTGAGTCGGCGGCCCAGCAGTACTTC
CDR3: CAISESAAQQYF
J: TRBJ2-7
D: .
size: once
V: TRBV10-3

DNA: TGTGCCAGCAGCGTAGATGCGGGCACAGATACGCAGTATTTT
CDR3: CASSVDAGTDTQYF
J: TRBJ2-3
D: .
size: .
V: TRBV9

DNA: TGTGCCAGCAGCCGGACAGGGGGCGCCGGGCAGTACTTC
CDR3: CASSRTGGAGQYF
J: TRBJ2-7
D: TRBD1
size: .
V: TRBV11-3

DNA: TGTGCCAGCTCGCCGACTAGGTCCTACGAGCAGTACTTC
CDR3: CASSPTRSYEQYF
J: TRBJ2-7
D: .
size: .
V: TRBV18

DNA: TGTGCCAGCAGTGGGACTAGCGGGAGCAATGAGCAGTTCTTC
CDR3: CASSGTSGSNEQFF
J: TRBJ2-1
D: TRBD2
size: .
V: TRBV6-4

DNA: TGTGCCAGCAGGGCGACAGGGACATCCCAAGAGACCCAGTACTTC
CDR3: CASRATGTSQETQYF
J: TRBJ2-5
D: TRBD1
size: .
V: TRBV7-3

DNA: TGCGCCAGCAGCAGCTTAGCGGGAAAGAAAACAGATACGCAGTATTTT
CDR3: CASSSLAGKKTDTQYF
J: TRBJ2-3
D: TRBD2
size: .
V: TRBV5-1

DNA: TGCGCCAGCAGCCCCTACGGACAGGGCCGGACTGAAGCTTTCTTT
CDR3: CASSPYGQGRTEAFF
J: TRBJ1-1
D: TRBD1
size: .
V: TRBV5-1

DNA: TGCGCCAGCAGACGGGGGGTGCAAGAGACCCAGTACTTC
CDR3: CASRRGVQETQYF
J: TRBJ2-5
D: TRBD2
size: .
V: TRBV5-1

DNA: TGTGCCAGCAGCTCCTGGGGCGGCACAGATACGCAGTATTTT
CDR3: CASSSWGGTDTQYF
J: TRBJ2-3
D: .
size: .
V: TRBV7-2

DNA: TGTGCCAGCAGACTCTACTCCAAGGGGACTAATTCACCCCTCCACTTT
CDR3: CASRLYSKGTNSPLHF
J: TRBJ1-6
D: .
size: .
V: TRBV27

DNA: TGCGCCAGCAGCTTGGACAGGGGGCGGAATGAGCAGTTCTTC
CDR3: CASSLDRGRNEQFF
J: TRBJ2-1
D: TRBD1
size: .
V: TRBV5-1

DNA: TGTGCCAGCTCACCTATCTTCACCTACGAGCAGTACTTC
CDR3: CASSPIFTYEQYF
J: TRBJ2-7
D: .
size: once
V: TRBV18

DNA: TGTGCCAGCAGTTCCCTAGCGGGAGGGCCGACCGGGGAGCTGTTTTTT
CDR3: CASSSLAGGPTGELFF
J: TRBJ2-2
D: TRBD2
size: .
V: TRBV6-5

DNA: TGTGCCAGCTTGCGCACAGATACGCAGTATTTT
CDR3: CASLRTDTQYF
J: TRBJ2-3
D: .
size: .
V: TRBV6-6

DNA: TGTGCCAGCAGTAAGCCGCCCACAGATACGCAGTATTTT
CDR3: CASSKPPTDTQYF
J: TRBJ2-3
D: .
size: .
V: TRBV6-1

DNA: TGTGCCAGCAGTTTGTGGACGGAGCAGTTCTTC
CDR3: CASSLWTEQFF
J: TRBJ2-1
D: .
size: .
V: TRBV6-6

DNA: TGCGCCAGCAGCCAGACCGACAGCTCCTATAATTCACCCCTCCACTTT
CDR3: CASSQTDSSYNSPLHF
J: TRBJ1-6
D: .
size: .
V: TRBV5-1

DNA: TGCGCCAGCAGCCAAGGTACGGCCCGTGGGAGCTCCTACAATGAGCAGTTCTTC
CDR3: CASSQGTARGSSYNEQFF
J: TRBJ2-1
D: .
size: .
V: TRBV4-1

DNA: TGTGCCAGCAGCGTCGACATGCAAGAGACCCAGTACTTC
CDR3: CASSVDMQETQYF
J: TRBJ2-5
D: .
size: .
V: TRBV9

DNA: TGTGCCAGCAGCTCTGGGACTAGCGGTTCGGAGACCCAGTACTTC
CDR3: CASSSGTSGSETQYF
J: TRBJ2-5
D: TRBD2
size: .
V: TRBV7-9

DNA: TGTGCCAGCAGCTTAGGGGGCATTGGAGTCGACAATGAGCAGTTCTTC
CDR3: CASSLGGIGVDNEQFF
J: TRBJ2-1
D: .
size: .
V: TRBV11-2

DNA: TGTGCCAGCAAAGGGAGGGTCAGGACCTACGAGCAGTACTTC
CDR3: CASKGRVRTYEQYF
J: TRBJ2-7
D: TRBD2
size: .
V: TRBV6-5

DNA: TGTGCCTGGAGCGACAGAAATTCACCCCTCCACTTT
CDR3: CAWSDRNSPLHF
J: TRBJ1-6
D: .
size: .
V: TRBV30

DNA: TGTGCCAGCAGCGTAGCGGGGGGCATGAACACTGAAGCTTTCTTT
CDR3: CASSVAGGMNTEAFF
J: TRBJ1-1
D: .
size: .
V: TRBV9

DNA: TGTGCCACCAGCAGAGTAGCGGGAGTCCAAGAGACCCAGTACTTC
CDR3: CATSRVAGVQETQYF
J: TRBJ2-5
D: TRBD2
size: .
V: TRBV15

DNA: TGCGCCAGCAGCCCGACGACAGGGTATGGCTACACCTTC
CDR3: CASSPTTGYGYTF
J: TRBJ1-2
D: TRBD1
size: .
V: TRBV5-1

DNA: TGCAGCGTGGGGACAGTCCTCTACAATGAGCAGTTCTTC
CDR3: CSVGTVLYNEQFF
J: TRBJ2-1
D: TRBD1
size: .
V: TRBV29-1

DNA: TGTGCCAGCAGTGTACTAGCGGACACCGGGGAGCTGTTTTTT
CDR3: CASSVLADTGELFF
J: TRBJ2-2
D: TRBD2
size: once
V: TRBV2

DNA: TGTGCCATCAGCCAACCGACAGGAGAGCAGTTCTTC
CDR3: CAISQPTGEQFF
J: TRBJ2-1
D: .
size: .
V: TRBV10-3

DNA: TGTGCCAGCAGTTTACTGGGGGGCACCTACGAGCAGTACTTC
CDR3: CASSLLGGTYEQYF
J: TRBJ2-7
D: .
size: few
V: TRBV27

DNA: TGTGCCAGCAGTAGCACAGGGGGTACCGGGGAGCTGTTTTTT
CDR3: CASSSTGGTGELFF
J: TRBJ2-2
D: TRBD1
size: .
V: TRBV25-1

DNA: TGTGCCAGCACCCACCGTTCAATAGATACGCAGTATTTT
CDR3: CASTHRSIDTQYF
J: TRBJ2-3
D: .
size: .
V: TRBV5-4

DNA: TGTGCCAGCAGCGGGGTCGGCTCGAGCACAGATACGCAGTATTTT
CDR3: CASSGVGSSTDTQYF
J: TRBJ2-3
D: .
size: .
V: TRBV2

DNA: TGTGCCAGTAGTATCTCCCAGCGGCGGGACTATGAGCAGTTCTTC
CDR3: CASSISQRRDYEQFF
J: TRBJ2-1
D: .
size: .
V: TRBV19

DNA: TGTGCCAGTAGTCTCGGGACAGGGATGTACGAGCAGTACTTC
CDR3: CASSLGTGMYEQYF
J: TRBJ2-7
D: TRBD1
size: .
V: TRBV19

DNA: TGTGCCAGCGGGGTAACAGGGCCTGGCGAAAAACTGTTTTTT
CDR3: CASGVTGPGEKLFF
J: TRBJ1-4
D: .
size: .
V: TRBV28

DNA: TGTGCCAGCAGCTTCCAAAATGCCGAGCAGTACTTC
CDR3: CASSFQNAEQYF
J: TRBJ2-7
D: .
size: .
V: TRBV11-2

DNA: TGTGCCAGCTCACCACGGGACAGGGGTAATGAAAAACTGTTTTTT
CDR3: CASSPRDRGNEKLFF
J: TRBJ1-4
D: TRBD1
size: .
V: TRBV18

DNA: TGCGCCAGCAGCCAATCGCGGACTAGCGGGTTCTACGAGCAGTACTTC
CDR3: CASSQSRTSGFYEQYF
J: TRBJ2-7
D: TRBD2
size: .
V: TRBV4-3